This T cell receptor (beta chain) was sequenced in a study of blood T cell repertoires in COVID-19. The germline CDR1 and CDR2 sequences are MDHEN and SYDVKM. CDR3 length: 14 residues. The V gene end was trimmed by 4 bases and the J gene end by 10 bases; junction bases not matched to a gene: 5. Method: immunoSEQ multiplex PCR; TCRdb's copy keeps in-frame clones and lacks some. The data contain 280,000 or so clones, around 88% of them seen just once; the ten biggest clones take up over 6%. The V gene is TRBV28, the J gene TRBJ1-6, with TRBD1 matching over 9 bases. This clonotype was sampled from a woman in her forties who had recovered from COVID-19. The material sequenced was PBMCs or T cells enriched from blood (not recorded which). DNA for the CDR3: TGTGCCAGCAGTTCGGGACAGGGCGAATCACCCCTCCACTTT. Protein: CASSSGQGESPLHF. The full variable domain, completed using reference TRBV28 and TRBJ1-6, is DVKVTQSSRYLVKRTGEKVFLECVQDMDHENMFWYRQDPGLGLRLIYFSYDVKMKEKGDIPEGYSVSREKKERFSLILESASTNQTSMYLCASSSGQGESPLHFGNGTRLTVT.